This T cell receptor beta chain was obtained from a study of blood T cell repertoires in COVID-19 (TCRdb year 2020). Some background on the complete study: Collaborator samples came from the United States, Italy and Spain and covered acute and convalescent phases of COVID-19. The prospective study material was composed of cDNA or gDNA derived from T cells, B-cell-depleted T cells, or PBMCs. The dataset comprised deeply sampled blood TCRbeta repertoires from subjects exposed to, actively infected with, or recovered from COVID-19. The repertoires were made available in a free public database intended to serve as a resource for research on the immune response to SARS-CoV-2. The samples were drawn from two sources: the first 160 participants of the ongoing ImmuneRACE study, and fewer than 1,500 subjects contributed by 6 global collaborators. A de-identified subject ID, COVID-19 status, age in years and sex were almost always included in the sample metadata. Where available, HLA class I and class II types were taken from metadata supplied by the sample provider and were not determined by assay-based typing. The research as a whole found: Clinical and demographic metadata were provided uncurated, with the amount varying by source and participant.

Points on this clone: The antigen it recognizes is unknown. The sample holds no much larger clone one base away, and base qualities are not on file.

The collaborating institutions used their own protocols to collect whole blood in K2EDTA tubes. For TCRbeta analysis, collaborators shipped samples in one of three forms: frozen whole blood, isolated PBMCs, or DNA extracted from either of those sample types. TCRbeta CDR3 regions were amplified from genomic DNA using the immunoSEQ Assay, a bias-controlled multiplex PCR. The paper's processing steps were these. Within the assay, amplification of reference gene primers was used to estimate how many nucleated cells each sample contained. Sequence reads were collapsed and filtered to measure the absolute abundance of every unique TCRbeta CDR3 rearrangement. For each sample, productive Simpson clonality was calculated as the square root of Simpson's diversity index over productive rearrangements. This is the immuneACCESS table as TCRdb keeps it, with only in-frame sequences that have V and J called. A part of the clones is gone; compared with another copy, unresolved V genes explain less than half, and the rest is unexplained. Clonal size and the V and J genes are those of that table, whereas D and trimming came from the DNA. The sample records more than 150,000 clones, about 90% of which are singletons. The ten largest clones add up to approximately 4% of the sample.

The sample consisted of peripheral blood. This clonotype was sampled from a woman in her seventies with acute or convalescent COVID-19.

In nucleotides, the sequence is TGTGCCAGAGTCGGACAGGGGGCAAGTGAGCAGTACTTC. This yields the protein CARVGQGASEQYF. The chain is made from TRBV19 and TRBJ2-7, and TRBD1 aligns with 11 junction nucleotides. Clipping removes 9 bases from V and 7 bases from J, with 8 as the unmatched junction base count. The germline V gene (reference sequence) yields LNHDA for CDR1 and SQIVND for CDR2. Measured from the cysteine to the phenylalanine, the CDR3 is 13 residues long. The DNA shown is the 39-base CDR3, in frame from base 1.